This T cell receptor (beta chain) originates from a study of T-cell memory formation after mild COVID-19. As for the study in general: TCR clusters were mostly donor specific.

This clonotype was seen a handful of times. Its antigen is as yet unknown. TCRdb called the 5' RACE reads again in MiXCR, with one record for every CDR3 protein. The sample has approximately 410,000 distinct CDR3 sequences, less than 25% seen once. General study points: In pre-infection memory, a portion of responding clones appeared, which suggested that cross-reactive memory joined. Clones that contracted from day 15 to 85 had balanced CD4/CD8; later expanders were CD4+ biased.

From germline, CDR1 is SGHRS and CDR2 YFSETQ. Trimming took off 0 bases at V and 4 bases at J, with 20 bases between the two ends. This CDR3 comprises 17 residues. This clonotype originated in an adult woman who had mild COVID-19 (a few samples of this study predate the infection). Cell type and time point are not known. Sequences were obtained from PBMCs or a T cell subset sorted from them (not recorded which). The chain carries TRBV5-1 and TRBJ2-7; D is ambiguous. The CDR3 sequence is CASSLGGSGNSRYEQYF. The DNA for the CDR3 is TGCGCCAGCAGCTTGGGGGGTTCTGGGAACAGCCGGTACGAGCAGTACTTC.